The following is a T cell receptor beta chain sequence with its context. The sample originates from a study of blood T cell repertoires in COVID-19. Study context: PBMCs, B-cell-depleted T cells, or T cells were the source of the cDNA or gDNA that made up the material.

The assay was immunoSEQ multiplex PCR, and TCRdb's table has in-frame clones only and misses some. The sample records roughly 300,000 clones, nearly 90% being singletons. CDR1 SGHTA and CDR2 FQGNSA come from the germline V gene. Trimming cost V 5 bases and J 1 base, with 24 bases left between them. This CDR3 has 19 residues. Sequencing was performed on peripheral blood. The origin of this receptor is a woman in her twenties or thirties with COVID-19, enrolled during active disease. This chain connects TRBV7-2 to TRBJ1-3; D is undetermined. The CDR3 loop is CASSISKGCSSGSGNTIYF. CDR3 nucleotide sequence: TGTGCCAGCAGCATTTCTAAGGGCTGCTCCTCGGGGTCTGGAAACACCATATATTTT.